Presented here are 8 T cell receptor beta chains from one specimen sequenced in a study of human T cells and chemical hapten exposure. Indicated time point: patch test 3, about 24 weeks after DPC sensitization. Treatment reported: therapeutic diphenylcyclopropenone sensitization with weekly scalp DPC. Via MiXCR, TCRdb re-called the RACE reads, giving one row per CDR3 protein. The sample consists of about 190,000 distinct CDR3 sequences, more than 20% of them appearing once. Sequenced material: whole blood, taken in connection with sensitization to the hapten diphenylcyclopropenone (DPC). These receptor sequences come from a woman aged 35 to 49 with alopecia areata. Some clones in this sample may be carry-over from other donors' samples.

This clonotype was picked up a small number of times. This chain uses TRBV6-5 with TRBJ2-7, with TRBD2 matching 10 bases. The germline CDR1 and CDR2 sequences are MNHEY and SVGAGI. V was clipped by 0 bases and J by 3 bases; unmatched bases: 5. The CDR3 length is 16 residues. The CDR3 DNA reads as TGTGCCAGCAGTTACTCCCGAACTAGCGGGGTCTACGAGCAGTACTTC. Translating it yields CASSYSRTSGVYEQYF.

This chain joins TRBV7-9 and TRBJ2-7, with TRBD2 matching 12 bases. The germline V gene encodes CDR1 SEHNR and CDR2 FQNEAQ (reference sequence). V was pared by 5 bases and J by 2 bases, with 4 bases of the junction left unmatched. This CDR3 is built from 15 residues. The CDR3 region is CASSIGLAGTYEQYF. Written as DNA, the CDR3 is TGTGCCAGCAGCATCGGACTAGCGGGAACCTACGAGCAGTACTTC.

This clonotype was seen repeatedly, ten times or more. The V call is TRBV6-2 or TRBV6-3, the J call TRBJ1-6; D is possibly TRBD1 (5 bases). CDR1 and CDR2 from the germline V gene are MNHEY and SVGEGT. The CDR3 is made up of 17 amino acids. V lost 3 bases, J lost 4 bases, and 16 bases lay in between. CDR3 amino acids: CASSYARDGRYNSPLHF. In DNA form, the CDR3 reads TGTGCCAGCAGTTATGCCCGGGACGGCCGGTATAATTCACCCCTCCACTTT.

The V call is TRBV11-3, the J call TRBJ2-3; D is unclear. Germline V lookup: CDR1 SGHNT, CDR2 YENEEA. The V end lost 0 bases, the J end lost 7 bases, and 14 bases lay between the germline ends. CDR3 length: 15 amino acids. The CDR3 sequence is CASSLDRKASYTQYF. DNA for the CDR3: TGTGCCAGCAGCTTAGATCGAAAGGCCTCCTATACGCAGTATTTT.

The chain is built from TRBV10-3 and TRBJ2-7; D may be TRBD2 (5 bases). CDR3 length equals 19 residues. Trimming removed 8 bases at V and 1 base at J, with 30 bases between. Germline values: CDR1 ENHRY, CDR2 SYGVKD. Written as DNA, the CDR3 is TGTGCCATCCCCCGGAAGTTCGACGAGATGAGGGCTGAATCCTACGAGCAGTACTTC. It encodes CAIPRKFDEMRAESYEQYF.

The genes are TRBV29-1 and TRBJ1-5, with D unresolved. The V gene's germline CDR1 is SQVTM and CDR2 ANQGSEA. Trimming left V 6 bases short and J 6 bases short, with 15 bases between. The CDR3 is 13 residues long. CDR3 sequence (DNA): TGCAGCGTGGCAAAAAGTGAGGGTCAGCCCCAGCATTTT. Protein: CSVAKSEGQPQHF.

The chain joins TRBV20-1 to TRBJ1-4; D ambiguous. V was shortened by 7 bases and J by 0 bases, with 9 bases between the two germline ends. Per the germline V gene, CDR1 is DFQATT and CDR2 is SNEGSKA (reference sequence). CDR3 size: 13 residues. CDR3: CSVSQATNEKLFF. The DNA of the CDR3 is TGCAGTGTCTCTCAGGCAACTAATGAAAAACTGTTTTTT.

CDR3 protein: CASSPRTSGRWGMYEQYF. CDR3 coding DNA: TGTGCCAGCAGCCCCCGGACTAGCGGGAGATGGGGTATGTACGAGCAGTACTTC. This chain connects TRBV9 to TRBJ2-7; 13 nucleotides match TRBD2. Germline V gene data show CDR1 as SGDLS and CDR2 as YYNGEE. Losses at the gene ends were 4 bases for V and 4 bases for J; bases not matched to a gene: 14. The CDR3 extends over 18 amino acids.